This T cell receptor (beta chain) is from a study of cytomegalovirus exposure and HLA in healthy donors. Study-wide findings and caveats: Roughly even sequencing depth across donors was the assumption behind the presence/absence analyses.

V was pared by 2 bases and J by 3 bases, with 14 bases between. The germline CDR1 and CDR2 sequences are SGHDT and YYEEEE. There are 16 residues in the CDR3. In regard to this clone: Its target is unknown.

PCR used 60 Vbeta primers and 13 Jbeta primers. Some clones are missing from TCRdb's copy, which holds only in-frame ones; the method was immunoSEQ multiplex PCR. The sample records roughly 96,000 clones, 65% to 80% being singletons. The genes are TRBV5-6 and TRBJ2-2, with D possibly TRBD2 on 6 matching bases. The material sequenced was PBMCs. The TCR was taken from a female donor in good health and CMV-seropositive. For the CDR3, the DNA is TGTGCCAGCAGCTTCAAATCGGGAGCCGACACCGGGGAGCTGTTTTTT. Protein product: CASSFKSGADTGELFF.